The entry below describes one T cell receptor (beta chain). The sample comes from a study of blood T cell repertoires in COVID-19. Study context: Donors in the United States, Italy and Spain gave samples during acute or convalescent COVID-19. PBMCs, B-cell-depleted T cells, or T cells were the source of the cDNA or gDNA that made up the material.

How the authors handled the data: Nucleated cell number was recorded as an estimate derived from reference gene primer amplification. Data came from immunoSEQ multiplex PCR; TCRdb stores just in-frame clones and leaves some out. V and J calls and clone size are copied from that table; D and trimming were computed from the DNA. The table lists about 220,000 clones, about 85% of them singletons. The length of the CDR3 is 15 residues. Trimming pared 0 bases from V and 3 bases from J, leaving 10 bases between. Germline CDR1 SGHDT, CDR2 YYEEEE. This rearrangement joins TRBV5-6 to TRBJ1-5; D not resolved. The TCR comes from a man aged 50-59 years who had recovered from COVID-19. Input material: peripheral blood. The CDR3 DNA follows: TGTGCCAGCAGCTTGGGGGAGGGAGACAATCAGCCCCAGCATTTT. It is translated as CASSLGEGDNQPQHF.